This TCR beta chain emerged from a study of cytomegalovirus exposure and HLA in healthy donors. General study results and limits: It was reported in a later analysis that an Asian-associated ancestry cluster showed fewer N-insertions than the 666-donor mean.

Whereas donors were nominally healthy upon sampling, unrecorded immune exposures were probable. This PCR relied on a set of 60 Vbeta primers and 13 Jbeta primers. Clones were sequenced by immunoSEQ multiplex PCR, and TCRdb holds only the in-frame ones, with some missing. Altogether 50,000 to 80,000 clones are present, about three quarters being singletons, with the ten largest covering roughly 5.1%. The ends lost 6 bases at V and 4 bases at J; junction bases unmatched: 6. The CDR3 has 14 residues. Germline values: CDR1 MDHEN, CDR2 SYDVKM. Comment on this clone: The target antigen is unknown.

The source is a male donor in good health and CMV-seropositive. The chain carries TRBV28 and TRBJ1-1; 9 nucleotides agree with TRBD1. Specimen: PBMCs. The CDR3: CASRDRGGLTEAFF. The CDR3 DNA follows: TGTGCCAGCAGGGACAGGGGAGGACTCACTGAAGCTTTCTTT.